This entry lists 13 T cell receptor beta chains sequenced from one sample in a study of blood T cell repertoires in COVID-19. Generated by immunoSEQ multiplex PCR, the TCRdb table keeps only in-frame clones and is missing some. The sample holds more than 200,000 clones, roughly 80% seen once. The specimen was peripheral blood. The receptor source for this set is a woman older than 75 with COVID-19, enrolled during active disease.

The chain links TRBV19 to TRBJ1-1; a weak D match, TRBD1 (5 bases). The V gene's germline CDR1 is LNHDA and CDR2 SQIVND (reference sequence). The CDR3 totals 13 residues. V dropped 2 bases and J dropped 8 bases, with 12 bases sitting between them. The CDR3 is CASSIRGGPEAFF. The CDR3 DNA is TGTGCCAGTAGTATAAGGGGTGGGCCCGAAGCTTTCTTT.

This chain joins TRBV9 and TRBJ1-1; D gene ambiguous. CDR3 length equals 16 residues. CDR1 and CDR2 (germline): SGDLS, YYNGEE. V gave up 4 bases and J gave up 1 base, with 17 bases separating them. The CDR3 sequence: CASSTQGGRGNTEAFF. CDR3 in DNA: TGTGCCAGCAGCACCCAAGGCGGGAGAGGGAACACTGAAGCTTTCTTT.

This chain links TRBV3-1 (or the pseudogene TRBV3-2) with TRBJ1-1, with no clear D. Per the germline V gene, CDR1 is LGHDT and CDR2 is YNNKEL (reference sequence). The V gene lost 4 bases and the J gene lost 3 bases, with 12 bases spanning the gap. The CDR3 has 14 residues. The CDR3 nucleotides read TGTGCCAGCAGCCGCGTCGGGGTGGACACTGAAGCTTTCTTT. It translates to CASSRVGVDTEAFF.

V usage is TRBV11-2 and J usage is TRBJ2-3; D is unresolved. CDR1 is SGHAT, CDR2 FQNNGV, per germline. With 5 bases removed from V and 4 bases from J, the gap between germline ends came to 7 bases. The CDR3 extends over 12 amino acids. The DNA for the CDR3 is TGTGCCAGCAGCCCTACGGCAGATACGCAGTATTTT. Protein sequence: CASSPTADTQYF.

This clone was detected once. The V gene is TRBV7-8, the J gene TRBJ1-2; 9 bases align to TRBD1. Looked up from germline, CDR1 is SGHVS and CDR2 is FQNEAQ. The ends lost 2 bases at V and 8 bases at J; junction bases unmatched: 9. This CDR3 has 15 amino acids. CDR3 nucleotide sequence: TGTGCCAGCAGCTTACCGACAGGGGGACCTGTGGGCTACACCTTC. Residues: CASSLPTGGPVGYTF.

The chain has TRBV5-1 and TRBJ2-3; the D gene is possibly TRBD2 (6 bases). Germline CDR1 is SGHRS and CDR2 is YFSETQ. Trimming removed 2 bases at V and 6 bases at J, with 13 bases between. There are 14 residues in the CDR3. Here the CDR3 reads CASSLGGAGDTQYF. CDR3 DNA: TGCGCCAGCAGCTTAGGAGGGGCGGGGGATACGCAGTATTTT.

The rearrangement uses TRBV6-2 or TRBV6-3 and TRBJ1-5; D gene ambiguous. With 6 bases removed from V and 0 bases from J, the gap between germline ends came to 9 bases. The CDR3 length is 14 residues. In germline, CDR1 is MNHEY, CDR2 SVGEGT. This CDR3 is CASSLTASNQPQHF. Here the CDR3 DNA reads TGTGCCAGCAGCCTTACAGCTAGCAATCAGCCCCAGCATTTT.

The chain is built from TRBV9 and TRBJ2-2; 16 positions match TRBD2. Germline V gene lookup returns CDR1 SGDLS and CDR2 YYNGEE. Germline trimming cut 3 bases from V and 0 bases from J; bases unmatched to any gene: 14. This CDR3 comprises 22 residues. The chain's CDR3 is CASSGRLIGTSGGEANTGELFF. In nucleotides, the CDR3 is TGTGCCAGCAGCGGGCGGTTGATTGGGACTAGCGGGGGGGAAGCGAACACCGGGGAGCTGTTTTTT.

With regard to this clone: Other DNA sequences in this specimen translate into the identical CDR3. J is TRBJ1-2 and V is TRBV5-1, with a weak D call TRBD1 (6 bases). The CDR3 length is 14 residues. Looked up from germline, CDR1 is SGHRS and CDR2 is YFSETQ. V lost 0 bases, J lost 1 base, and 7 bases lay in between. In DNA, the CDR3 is TGCGCCAGCAGCTTGGCAGGGGTTAACTATGGCTACACCTTC. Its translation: CASSLAGVNYGYTF.

In nucleotides, the CDR3 is TGTGCCAGTAGCGAAGACAGGGGAAGCGAGCCCCAGCATTTT. Translating gives CASSEDRGSEPQHF. The chain joins TRBV19 to TRBJ1-5; 8 bases are a match to TRBD1. The germline V gene has CDR1 LNHDA and CDR2 SQIVND (reference sequence). The CDR3 runs 14 residues. V shed 6 bases, J shed 8 bases, and the junction held 9 bases outside the gene matches.

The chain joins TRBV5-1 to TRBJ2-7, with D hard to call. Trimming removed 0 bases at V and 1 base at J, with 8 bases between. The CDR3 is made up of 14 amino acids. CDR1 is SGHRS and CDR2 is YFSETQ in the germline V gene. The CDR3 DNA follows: TGCGCCAGCAGCTTGGAGGCGGCGTCCTACGAGCAGTACTTC. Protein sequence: CASSLEAASYEQYF.

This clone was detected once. CDR3 protein: CASQGATGELFF. For the CDR3, the DNA is TGTGCCAGCCAGGGGGCCACCGGGGAGCTGTTTTTT. The V and J genes are TRBV2 and TRBJ2-2; 8 bases map to TRBD1. V trimming: 8 bases; J trimming: 4 bases; junction bases outside the gene matches: 0. CDR3 length: 12 residues. The V gene's germline CDR1 is SNHLY and CDR2 FYNNEI.

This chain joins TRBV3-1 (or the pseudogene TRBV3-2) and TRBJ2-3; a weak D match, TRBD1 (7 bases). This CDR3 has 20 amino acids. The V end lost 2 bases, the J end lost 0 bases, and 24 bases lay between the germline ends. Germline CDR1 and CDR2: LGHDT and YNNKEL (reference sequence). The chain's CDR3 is CASSQKAEGAIRESTDTQYF. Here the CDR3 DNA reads TGTGCCAGCAGCCAAAAAGCGGAGGGGGCGATAAGGGAGAGCACAGATACGCAGTATTTT.